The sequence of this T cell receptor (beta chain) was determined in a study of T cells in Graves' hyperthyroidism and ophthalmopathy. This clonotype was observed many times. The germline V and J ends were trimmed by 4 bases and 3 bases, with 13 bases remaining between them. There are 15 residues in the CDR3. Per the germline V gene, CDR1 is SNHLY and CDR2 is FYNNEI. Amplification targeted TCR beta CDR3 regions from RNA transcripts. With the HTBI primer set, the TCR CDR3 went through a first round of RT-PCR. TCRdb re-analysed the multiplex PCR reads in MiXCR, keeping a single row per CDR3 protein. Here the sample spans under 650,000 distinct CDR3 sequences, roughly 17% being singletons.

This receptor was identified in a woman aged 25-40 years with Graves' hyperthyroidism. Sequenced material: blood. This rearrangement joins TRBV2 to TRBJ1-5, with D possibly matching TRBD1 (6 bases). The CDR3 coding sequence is TGTGCCAGCAGTGTGGGGGGCGGATTCAATCAGCCCCAGCATTTT. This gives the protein CASSVGGGFNQPQHF.